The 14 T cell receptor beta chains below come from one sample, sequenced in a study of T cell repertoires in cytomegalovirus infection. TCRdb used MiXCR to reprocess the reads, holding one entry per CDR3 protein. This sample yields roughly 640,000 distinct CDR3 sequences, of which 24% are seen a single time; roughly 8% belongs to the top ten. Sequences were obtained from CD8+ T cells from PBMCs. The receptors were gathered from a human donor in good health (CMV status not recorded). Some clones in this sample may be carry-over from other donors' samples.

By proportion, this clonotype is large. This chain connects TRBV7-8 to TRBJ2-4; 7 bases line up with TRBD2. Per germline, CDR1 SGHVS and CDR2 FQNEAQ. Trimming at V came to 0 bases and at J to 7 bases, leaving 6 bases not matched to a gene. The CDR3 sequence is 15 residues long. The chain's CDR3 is CASSLAGGGGNIQYF. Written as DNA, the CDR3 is TGTGCCAGCAGCTTAGCAGGCGGGGGAGGGAACATTCAGTACTTC.

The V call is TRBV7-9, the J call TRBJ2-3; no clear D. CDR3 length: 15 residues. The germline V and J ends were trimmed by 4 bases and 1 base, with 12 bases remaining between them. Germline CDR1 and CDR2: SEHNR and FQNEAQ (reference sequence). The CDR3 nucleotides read TGTGCCAGCAGCTCCAACGGGTGGGGCACAGATACGCAGTATTTT. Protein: CASSSNGWGTDTQYF.

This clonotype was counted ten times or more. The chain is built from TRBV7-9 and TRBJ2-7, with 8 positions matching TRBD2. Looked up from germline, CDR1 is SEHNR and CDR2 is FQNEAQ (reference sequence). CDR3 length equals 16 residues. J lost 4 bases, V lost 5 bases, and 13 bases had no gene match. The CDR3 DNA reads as TGTGCCAGCAGCCCGCCTGTGGCGGGGGGACCTTACGAGCAGTACTTC. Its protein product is CASSPPVAGGPYEQYF.

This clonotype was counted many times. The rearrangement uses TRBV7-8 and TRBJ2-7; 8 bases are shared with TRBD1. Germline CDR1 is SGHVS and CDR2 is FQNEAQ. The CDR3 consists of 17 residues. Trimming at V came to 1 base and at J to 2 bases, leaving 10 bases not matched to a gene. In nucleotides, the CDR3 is TGTGCCAGCAGCTTAGTTCCGACAGGGGTATCCGCCTACGAGCAGTACGTC. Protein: CASSLVPTGVSAYEQYV.

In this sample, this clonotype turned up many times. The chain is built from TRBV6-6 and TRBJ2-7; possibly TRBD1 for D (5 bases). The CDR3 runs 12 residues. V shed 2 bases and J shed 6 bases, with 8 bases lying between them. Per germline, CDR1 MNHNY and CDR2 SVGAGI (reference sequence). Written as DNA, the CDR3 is TGTGCCAGCAGTTACGCAGGGCTCGAGCAGTACGTC. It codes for CASSYAGLEQYV.

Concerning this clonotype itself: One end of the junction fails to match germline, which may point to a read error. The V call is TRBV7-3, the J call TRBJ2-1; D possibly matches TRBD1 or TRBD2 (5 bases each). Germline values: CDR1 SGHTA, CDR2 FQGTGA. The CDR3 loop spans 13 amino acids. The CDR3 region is CANSWDAGNEQFF. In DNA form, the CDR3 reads TGTGCCAACAGCTGGGACGCGGGCAATGAGCAGTTCTTC.

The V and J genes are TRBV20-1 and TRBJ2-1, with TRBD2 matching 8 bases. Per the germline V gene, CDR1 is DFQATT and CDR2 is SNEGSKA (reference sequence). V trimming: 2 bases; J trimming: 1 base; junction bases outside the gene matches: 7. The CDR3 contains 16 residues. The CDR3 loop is CSARSGGVESYNEQFF. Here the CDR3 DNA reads TGCAGTGCTAGATCCGGGGGGGTTGAGTCCTACAATGAGCAGTTCTTC.

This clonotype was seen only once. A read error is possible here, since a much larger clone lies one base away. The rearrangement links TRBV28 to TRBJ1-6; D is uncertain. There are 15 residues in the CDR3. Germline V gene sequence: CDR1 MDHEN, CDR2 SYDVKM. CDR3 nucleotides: TGTGCCAGCAGGCTACAGCGCTCCTATAATTCATCCCTCCACTTT. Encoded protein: CASRLQRSYNSSLHF.

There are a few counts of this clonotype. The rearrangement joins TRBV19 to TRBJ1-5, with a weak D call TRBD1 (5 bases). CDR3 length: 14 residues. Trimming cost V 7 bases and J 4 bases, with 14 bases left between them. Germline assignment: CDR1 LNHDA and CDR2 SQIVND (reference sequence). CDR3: CASITNGGNQPQHF. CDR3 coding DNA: TGTGCCAGTATTACAAATGGGGGGAATCAGCCCCAGCATTTT. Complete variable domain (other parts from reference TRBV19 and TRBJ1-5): DGGITQSPKYLFRKEGQNVTLSCEQNLNHDAMYWYRQDPGQGLRLIYYSQIVNDFQKGDIAEGYSVSREKKESFPLTVTSAQKNPTAFYLCASITNGGNQPQHFGDGTRLSIL.

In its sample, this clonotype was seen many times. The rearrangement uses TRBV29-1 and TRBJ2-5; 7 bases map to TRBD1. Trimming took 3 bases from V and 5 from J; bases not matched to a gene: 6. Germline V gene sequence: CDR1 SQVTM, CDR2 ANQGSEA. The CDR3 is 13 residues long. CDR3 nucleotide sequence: TGCAGCGTTGATGAAGGGGGCGATGAGACCCAGTACTTC. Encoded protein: CSVDEGGDETQYF.

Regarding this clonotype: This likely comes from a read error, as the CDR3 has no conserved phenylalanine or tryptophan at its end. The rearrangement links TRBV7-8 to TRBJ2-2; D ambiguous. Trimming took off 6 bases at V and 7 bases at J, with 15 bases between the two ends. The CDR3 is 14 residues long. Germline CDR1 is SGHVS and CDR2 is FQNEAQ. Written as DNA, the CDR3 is TGTGCCAGCAGGCCTCCAGCTGCGCGCGGGGAGCTGTTTTCT. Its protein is CASRPPAARGELFS.

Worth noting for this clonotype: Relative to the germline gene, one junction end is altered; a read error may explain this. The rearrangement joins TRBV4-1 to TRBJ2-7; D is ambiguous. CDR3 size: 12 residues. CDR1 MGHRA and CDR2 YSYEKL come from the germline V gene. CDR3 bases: TGTGTCAGCAGCCAAGGGTTGTACGAGCAGTACTTC. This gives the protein CVSSQGLYEQYF.

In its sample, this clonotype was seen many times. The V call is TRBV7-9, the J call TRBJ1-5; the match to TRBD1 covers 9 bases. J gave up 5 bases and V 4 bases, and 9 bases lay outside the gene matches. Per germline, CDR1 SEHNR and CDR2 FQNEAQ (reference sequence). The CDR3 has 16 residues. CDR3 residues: CASSSSGTGLYQPQHF. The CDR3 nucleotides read TGTGCCAGCAGCTCGTCTGGGACAGGGTTGTATCAGCCCCAGCATTTT.

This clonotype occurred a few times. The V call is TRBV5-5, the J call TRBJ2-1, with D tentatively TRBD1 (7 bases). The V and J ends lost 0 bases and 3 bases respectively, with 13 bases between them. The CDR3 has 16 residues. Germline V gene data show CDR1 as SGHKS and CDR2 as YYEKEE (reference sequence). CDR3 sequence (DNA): TGTGCCAGCAGCTTGGTATATCAGGGGGGCTACAATGAGCAGTTCTTC. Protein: CASSLVYQGGYNEQFF.